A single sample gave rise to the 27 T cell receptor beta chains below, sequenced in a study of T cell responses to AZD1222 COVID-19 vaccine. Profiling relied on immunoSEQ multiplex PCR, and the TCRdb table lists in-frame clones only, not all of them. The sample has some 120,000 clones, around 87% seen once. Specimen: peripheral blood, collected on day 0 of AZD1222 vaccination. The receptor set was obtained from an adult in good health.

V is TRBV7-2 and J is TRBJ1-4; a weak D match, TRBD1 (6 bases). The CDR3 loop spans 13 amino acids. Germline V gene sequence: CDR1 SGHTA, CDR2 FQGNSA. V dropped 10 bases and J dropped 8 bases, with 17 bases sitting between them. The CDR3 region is CATSRGRREKLFF. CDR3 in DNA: TGTGCCACCTCGCGGGGGCGGCGAGAAAAACTGTTTTTT.

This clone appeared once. CDR3 nucleotides: TGTGCCAGCAGTCGGGGGACCGGACCGCAGGACACTGAAGCTTTCTTT. It is translated as CASSRGTGPQDTEAFF. The rearrangement uses TRBV27 and TRBJ1-1; possibly TRBD1 for D (5 bases). The V and J ends lost 5 bases and 3 bases respectively, with 19 bases between them. Germline lookup yields CDR1 MNHEY and CDR2 SMNVEV (reference sequence). The CDR3 runs 16 residues.

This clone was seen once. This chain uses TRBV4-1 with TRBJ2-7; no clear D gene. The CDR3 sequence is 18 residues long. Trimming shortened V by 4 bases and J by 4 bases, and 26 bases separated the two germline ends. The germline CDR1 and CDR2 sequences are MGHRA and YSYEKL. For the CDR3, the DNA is TGCGCCAGCAGCCCCATTGGGGTTCGGCCCACTGGAACATACGAGCAGTACTTC. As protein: CASSPIGVRPTGTYEQYF.

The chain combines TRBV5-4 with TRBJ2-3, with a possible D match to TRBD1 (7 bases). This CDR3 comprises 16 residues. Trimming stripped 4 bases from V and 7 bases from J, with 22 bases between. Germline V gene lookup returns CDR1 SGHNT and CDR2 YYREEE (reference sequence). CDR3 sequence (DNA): TGTGCCAGCAGCCCGCGGGACAGCCATTCTGTTCATACGCAGTATTTT. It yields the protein CASSPRDSHSVHTQYF.

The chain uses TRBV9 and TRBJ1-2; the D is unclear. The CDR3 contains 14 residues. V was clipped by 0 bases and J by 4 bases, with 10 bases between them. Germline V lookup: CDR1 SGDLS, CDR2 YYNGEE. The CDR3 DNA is TGTGCCAGCAGCGTAGTCGGCCAGAGCTATGGCTACACCTTC. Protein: CASSVVGQSYGYTF.

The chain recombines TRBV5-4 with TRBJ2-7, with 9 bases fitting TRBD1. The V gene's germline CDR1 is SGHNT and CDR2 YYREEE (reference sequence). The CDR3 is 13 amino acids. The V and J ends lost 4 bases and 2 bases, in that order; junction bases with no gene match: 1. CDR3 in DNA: TGTGCCAGCAGCCGGGACAGGGCCTACGAGCAGTACTTC. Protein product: CASSRDRAYEQYF.

CDR3 amino acids: CASSVAGTGQETQYF. The CDR3 nucleotides read TGTGCCAGCAGCGTAGCGGGGACAGGGCAAGAGACCCAGTACTTC. The chain has TRBV9 and TRBJ2-5, with 9 bases aligning to TRBD1. The CDR3 has 15 residues. The V segment lost 0 bases and the J segment 2 bases; nucleotides outside the gene matches: 2. Germline CDR1 is SGDLS and CDR2 is YYNGEE.

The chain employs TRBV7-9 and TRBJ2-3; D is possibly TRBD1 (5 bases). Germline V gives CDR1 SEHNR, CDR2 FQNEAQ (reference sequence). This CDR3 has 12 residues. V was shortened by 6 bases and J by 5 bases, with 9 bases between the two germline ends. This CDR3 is CASRPRGDTQYF. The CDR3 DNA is TGTGCCAGCAGGCCAAGGGGAGATACGCAGTATTTT.

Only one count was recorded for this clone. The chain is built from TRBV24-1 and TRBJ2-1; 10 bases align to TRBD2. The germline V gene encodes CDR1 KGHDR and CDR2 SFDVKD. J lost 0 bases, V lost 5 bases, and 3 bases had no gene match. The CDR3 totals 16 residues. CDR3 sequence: CATSAAGGRSYNEQFF. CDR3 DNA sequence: TGTGCCACCAGTGCAGCGGGGGGGCGCTCCTACAATGAGCAGTTCTTC.

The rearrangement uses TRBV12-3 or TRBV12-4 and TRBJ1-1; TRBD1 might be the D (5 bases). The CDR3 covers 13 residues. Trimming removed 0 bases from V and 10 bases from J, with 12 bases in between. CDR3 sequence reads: CASSLAAAQGAFF. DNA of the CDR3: TGTGCCAGCAGTTTAGCGGCGGCCCAGGGAGCTTTCTTT.

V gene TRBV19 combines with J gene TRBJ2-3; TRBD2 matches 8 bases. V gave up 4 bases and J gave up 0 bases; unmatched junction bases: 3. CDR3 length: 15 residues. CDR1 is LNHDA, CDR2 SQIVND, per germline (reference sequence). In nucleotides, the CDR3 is TGTGCCAGTAGTAGACTAGCGCGGAGCACAGATACGCAGTATTTT. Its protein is CASSRLARSTDTQYF. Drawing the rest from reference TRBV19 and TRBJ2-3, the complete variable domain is DGGITQSPKYLFRKEGQNVTLSCEQNLNHDAMYWYRQDPGQGLRLIYYSQIVNDFQKGDIAEGYSVSREKKESFPLTVTSAQKNPTAFYLCASSRLARSTDTQYFGPGTRLTVL.

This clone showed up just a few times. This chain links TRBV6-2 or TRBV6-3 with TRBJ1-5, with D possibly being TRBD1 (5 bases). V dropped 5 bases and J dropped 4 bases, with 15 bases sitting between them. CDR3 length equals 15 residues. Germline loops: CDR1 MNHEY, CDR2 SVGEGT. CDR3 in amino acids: CASSGGVDPNQPQHF. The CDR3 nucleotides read TGTGCCAGCAGTGGGGGGGTCGACCCAAATCAGCCCCAGCATTTT.

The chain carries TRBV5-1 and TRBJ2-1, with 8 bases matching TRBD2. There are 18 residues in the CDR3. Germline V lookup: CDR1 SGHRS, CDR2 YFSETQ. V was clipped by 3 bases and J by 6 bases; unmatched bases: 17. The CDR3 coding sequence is TGCGCCAGCAGCTCGCCCCCCGGTACGGGGGGGGCCTTCAATGAGCAGTTCTTC. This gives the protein CASSSPPGTGGAFNEQFF. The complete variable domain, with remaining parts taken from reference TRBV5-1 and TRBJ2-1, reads KAGVTQTPRYLIKTRGQQVTLSCSPISGHRSVSWYQQTPGQGLQFLFEYFSETQRNKGNFPGRFSGRQFSNSRSEMNVSTLELGDSALYLCASSSPPGTGGAFNEQFFGPGTRLTVL.

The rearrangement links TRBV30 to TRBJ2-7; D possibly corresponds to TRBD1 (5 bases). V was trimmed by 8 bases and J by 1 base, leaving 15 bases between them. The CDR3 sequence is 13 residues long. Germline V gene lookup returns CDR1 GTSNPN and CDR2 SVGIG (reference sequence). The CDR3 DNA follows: TGTGCCGGGAAAGGGGCAGCGTCCTACGAGCAGTACTTC. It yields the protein CAGKGAASYEQYF.

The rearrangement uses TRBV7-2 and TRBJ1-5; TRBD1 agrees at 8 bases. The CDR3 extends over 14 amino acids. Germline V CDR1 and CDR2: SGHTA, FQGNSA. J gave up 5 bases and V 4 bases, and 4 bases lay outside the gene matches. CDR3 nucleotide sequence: TGTGCCAGCAGCTCCCAGGGGGCATATCAGCCCCAGCATTTT. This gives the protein CASSSQGAYQPQHF.

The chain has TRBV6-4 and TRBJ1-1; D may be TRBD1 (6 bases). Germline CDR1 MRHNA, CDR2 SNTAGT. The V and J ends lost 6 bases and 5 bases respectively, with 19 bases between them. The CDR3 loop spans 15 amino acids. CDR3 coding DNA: TGTGCCAGCAGCCTTACGCCCGGGACACAGACTGAAGCTTTCTTT. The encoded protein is CASSLTPGTQTEAFF.

This chain's CDR3 is CASRLAQIGANTEAFF. The CDR3 nucleotides are TGCGCCAGCCGACTCGCCCAGATCGGGGCGAACACTGAAGCTTTCTTT. The rearrangement uses TRBV5-1 and TRBJ1-1; D possibly corresponds to TRBD1 (5 bases). This CDR3 spans 16 amino acids. V shed 7 bases and J shed 1 base, with 20 bases lying between them. The V gene's germline CDR1 is SGHRS and CDR2 YFSETQ.

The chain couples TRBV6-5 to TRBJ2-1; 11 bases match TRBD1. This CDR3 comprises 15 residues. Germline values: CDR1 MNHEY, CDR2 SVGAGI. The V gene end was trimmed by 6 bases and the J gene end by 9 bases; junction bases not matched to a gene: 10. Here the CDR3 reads CASRLTGTGGAEQFF. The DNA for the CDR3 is TGTGCCAGCAGACTCACCGGGACAGGGGGTGCTGAGCAGTTCTTC.

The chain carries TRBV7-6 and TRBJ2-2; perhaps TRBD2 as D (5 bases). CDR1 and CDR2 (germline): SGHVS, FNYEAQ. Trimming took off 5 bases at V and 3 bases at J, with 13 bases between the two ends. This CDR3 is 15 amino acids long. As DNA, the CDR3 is TGTGCCAGCAGCCCACGGAAGGGAGACACCGGGGAGCTGTTTTTT. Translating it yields CASSPRKGDTGELFF.

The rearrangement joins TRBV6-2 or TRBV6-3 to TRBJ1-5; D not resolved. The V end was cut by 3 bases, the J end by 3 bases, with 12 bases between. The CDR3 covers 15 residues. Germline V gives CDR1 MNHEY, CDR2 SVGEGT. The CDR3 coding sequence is TGTGCCAGCAGTTATCCCGGGGTTCTCAATCAGCCCCAGCATTTT. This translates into CASSYPGVLNQPQHF.

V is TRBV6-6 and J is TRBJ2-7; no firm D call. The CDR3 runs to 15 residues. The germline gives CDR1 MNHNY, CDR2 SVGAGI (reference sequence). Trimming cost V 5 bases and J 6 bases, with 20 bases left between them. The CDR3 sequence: CASSPGSQTSSEQYF. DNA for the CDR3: TGTGCCAGCAGTCCTGGTTCCCAAACATCGAGCGAGCAGTACTTC.

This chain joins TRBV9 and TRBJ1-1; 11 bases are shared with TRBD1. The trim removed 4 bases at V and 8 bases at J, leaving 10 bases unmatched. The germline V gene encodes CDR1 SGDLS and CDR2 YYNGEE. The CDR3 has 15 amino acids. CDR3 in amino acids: CASSSSGQGAGEAFF. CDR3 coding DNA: TGTGCCAGCAGCTCCTCAGGACAGGGGGCAGGGGAAGCTTTCTTT.

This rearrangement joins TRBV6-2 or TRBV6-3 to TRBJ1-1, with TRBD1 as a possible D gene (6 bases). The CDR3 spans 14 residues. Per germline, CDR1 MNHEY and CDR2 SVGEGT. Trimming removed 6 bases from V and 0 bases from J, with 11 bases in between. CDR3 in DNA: TGTGCCAGCAGCAGGGGATTCATGAACACTGAAGCTTTCTTT. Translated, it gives CASSRGFMNTEAFF.

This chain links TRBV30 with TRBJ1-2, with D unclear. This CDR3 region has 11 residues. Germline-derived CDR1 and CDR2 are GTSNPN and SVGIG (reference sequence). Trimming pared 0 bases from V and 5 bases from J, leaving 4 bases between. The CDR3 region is CAWSVGYGYTF. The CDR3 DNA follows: TGTGCCTGGAGTGTAGGGTATGGCTACACCTTC.

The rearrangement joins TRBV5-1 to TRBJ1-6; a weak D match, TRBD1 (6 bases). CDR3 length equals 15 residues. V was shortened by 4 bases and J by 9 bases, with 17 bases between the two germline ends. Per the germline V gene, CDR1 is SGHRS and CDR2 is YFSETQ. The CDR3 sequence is CASSPDGQPGSPLHF. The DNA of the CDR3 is TGCGCCAGCAGCCCTGACGGACAGCCGGGTTCACCCCTCCACTTT.

Here the CDR3 reads CASSLATADYEQYF. In DNA form, the CDR3 reads TGCGCCAGCAGCTTGGCCACCGCGGACTACGAGCAGTACTTC. This chain connects TRBV5-1 to TRBJ2-7; no definite D call. The CDR3 extends over 14 amino acids. V was shortened by 0 bases and J by 3 bases, with 10 bases between the two germline ends. CDR1 and CDR2 from the germline V gene are SGHRS and YFSETQ.

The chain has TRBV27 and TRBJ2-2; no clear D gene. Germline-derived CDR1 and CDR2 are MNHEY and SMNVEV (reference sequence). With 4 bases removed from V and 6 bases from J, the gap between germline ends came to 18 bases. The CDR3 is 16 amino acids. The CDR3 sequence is CASSYLTTPRSGELFF. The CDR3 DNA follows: TGTGCCAGCAGTTACCTGACAACCCCGAGGTCCGGGGAGCTGTTTTTT.